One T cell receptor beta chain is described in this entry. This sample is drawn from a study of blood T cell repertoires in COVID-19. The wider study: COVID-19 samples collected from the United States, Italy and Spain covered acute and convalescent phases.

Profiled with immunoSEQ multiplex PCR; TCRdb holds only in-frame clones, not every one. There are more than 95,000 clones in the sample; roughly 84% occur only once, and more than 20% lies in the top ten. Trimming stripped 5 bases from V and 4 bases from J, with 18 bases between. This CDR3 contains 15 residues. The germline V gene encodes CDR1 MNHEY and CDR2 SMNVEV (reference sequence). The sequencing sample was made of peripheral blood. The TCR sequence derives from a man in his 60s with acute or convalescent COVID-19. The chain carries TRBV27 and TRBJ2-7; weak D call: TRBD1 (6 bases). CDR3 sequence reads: CASSPLDRIGYEQYV. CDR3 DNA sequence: TGTGCCAGCAGTCCTCTGGACAGAATAGGATACGAGCAGTACGTC.